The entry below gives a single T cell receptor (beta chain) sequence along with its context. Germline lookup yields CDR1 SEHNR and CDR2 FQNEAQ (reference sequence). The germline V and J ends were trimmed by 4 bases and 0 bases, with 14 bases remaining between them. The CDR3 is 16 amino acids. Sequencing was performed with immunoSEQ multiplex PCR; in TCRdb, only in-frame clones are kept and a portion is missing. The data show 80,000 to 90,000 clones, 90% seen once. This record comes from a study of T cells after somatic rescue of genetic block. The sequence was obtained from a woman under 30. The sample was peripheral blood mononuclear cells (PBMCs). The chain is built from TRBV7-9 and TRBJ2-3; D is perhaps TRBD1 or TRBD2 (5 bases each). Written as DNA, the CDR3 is TGTGCCAGCAGCTGGGACCAGACAGAGAGCACAGATACGCAGTATTTT. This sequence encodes CASSWDQTESTDTQYF.